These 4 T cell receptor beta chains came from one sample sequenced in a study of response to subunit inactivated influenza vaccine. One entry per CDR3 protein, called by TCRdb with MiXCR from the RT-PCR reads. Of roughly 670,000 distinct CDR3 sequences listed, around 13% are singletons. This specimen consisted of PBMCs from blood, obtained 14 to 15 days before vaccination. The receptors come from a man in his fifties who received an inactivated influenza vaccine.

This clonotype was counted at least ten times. In DNA form, the CDR3 reads TGCAGCGCTGGGTACAATGAGCAGTTCTTC. This sequence encodes CSAGYNEQFF. The rearrangement links TRBV29-1 to TRBJ2-1, with D unclear. Trimming pared 7 bases from V and 4 bases from J, leaving 5 bases between. The germline V gene encodes CDR1 SQVTM and CDR2 ANQGSEA. CDR3 length equals 10 residues.

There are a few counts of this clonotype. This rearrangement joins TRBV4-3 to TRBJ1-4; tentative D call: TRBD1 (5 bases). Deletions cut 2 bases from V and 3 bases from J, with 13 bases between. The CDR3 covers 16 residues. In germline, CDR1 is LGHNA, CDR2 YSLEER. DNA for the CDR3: TGCGCCAGCAGCCAATTTTACGTGGGGGCTAATGAAAAACTGTTTTTT. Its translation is CASSQFYVGANEKLFF.

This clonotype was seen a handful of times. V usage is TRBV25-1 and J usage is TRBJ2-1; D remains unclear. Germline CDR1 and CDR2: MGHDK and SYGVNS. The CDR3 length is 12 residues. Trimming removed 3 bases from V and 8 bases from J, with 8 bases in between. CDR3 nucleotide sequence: TGTGCCAGCAGTGATCGTATGTATGAGCAGTTCTTC. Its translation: CASSDRMYEQFF.

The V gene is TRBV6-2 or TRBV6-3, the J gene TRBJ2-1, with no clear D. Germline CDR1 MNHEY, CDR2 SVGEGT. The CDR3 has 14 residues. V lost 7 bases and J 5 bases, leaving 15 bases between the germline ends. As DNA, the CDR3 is TGTGCCAGCAAAACTGGTGATCCTCACAATGAGCAGTTCTTC. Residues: CASKTGDPHNEQFF.